The TCR beta chain described here comes from a study of PD-1 blockade in classical Hodgkin lymphoma. Patients all relapsed after autologous stem cell transplantation, and there was variation in brentuximab vedotin exposure. Libraries were prepared by immunoSEQ multiplex PCR; TCRdb keeps only in-frame clonotypes and omits some of them. The sample includes tens of thousands of clones, 75% to 90% of them seen just once. Per the germline V gene, CDR1 is SEHNR and CDR2 is FQNEAQ (reference sequence). V lost 6 bases, J lost 5 bases, and 8 bases stayed unmatched. The CDR3 consists of 14 residues. The sample here was peripheral blood mononuclear cells (PBMCs), taken at baseline. The V gene is TRBV7-9, the J gene TRBJ2-5; 8 nucleotides agree with TRBD2. The TCR sequence derives from a human donor with classical Hodgkin lymphoma. CDR3 bases: TGTGCCAGCAGTTCCCCGGGACTAGTTGAGACCCAGTACTTC. Protein product: CASSSPGLVETQYF.